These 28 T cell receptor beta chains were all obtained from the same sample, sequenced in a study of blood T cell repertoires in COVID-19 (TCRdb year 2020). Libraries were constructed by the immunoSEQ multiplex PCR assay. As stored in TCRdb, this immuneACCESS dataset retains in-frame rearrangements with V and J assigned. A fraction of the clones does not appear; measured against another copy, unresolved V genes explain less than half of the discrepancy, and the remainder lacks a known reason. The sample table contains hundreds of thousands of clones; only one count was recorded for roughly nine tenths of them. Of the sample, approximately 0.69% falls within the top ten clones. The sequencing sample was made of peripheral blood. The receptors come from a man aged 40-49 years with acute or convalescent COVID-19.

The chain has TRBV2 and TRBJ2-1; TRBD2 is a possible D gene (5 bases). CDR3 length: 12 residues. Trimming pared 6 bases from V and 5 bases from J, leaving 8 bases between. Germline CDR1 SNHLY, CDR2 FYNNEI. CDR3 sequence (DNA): TGTGCCAGCAGACGGGGTGACAATGAGCAGTTCTTC. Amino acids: CASRRGDNEQFF.

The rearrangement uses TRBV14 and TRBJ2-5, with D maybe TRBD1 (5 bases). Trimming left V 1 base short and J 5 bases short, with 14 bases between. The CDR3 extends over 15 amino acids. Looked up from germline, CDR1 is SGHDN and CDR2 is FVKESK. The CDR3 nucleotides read TGTGCCAGCAGCCAAGTCCCGATCCCAGGGGAGACCCAGTACTTC. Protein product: CASSQVPIPGETQYF.

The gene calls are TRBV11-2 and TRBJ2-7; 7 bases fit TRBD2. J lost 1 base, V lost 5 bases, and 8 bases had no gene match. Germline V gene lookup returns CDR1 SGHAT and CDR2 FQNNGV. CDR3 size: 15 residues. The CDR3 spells CASSASSGRSYEQYF. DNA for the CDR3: TGTGCCAGCAGCGCCAGTAGCGGGCGTTCCTACGAGCAGTACTTC.

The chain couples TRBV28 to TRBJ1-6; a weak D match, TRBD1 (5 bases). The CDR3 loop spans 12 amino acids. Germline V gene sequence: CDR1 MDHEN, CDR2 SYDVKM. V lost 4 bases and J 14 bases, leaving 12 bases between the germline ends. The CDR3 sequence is CASSWEGRALHF. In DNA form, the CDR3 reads TGTGCCAGCAGTTGGGAGGGACGAGCCCTCCACTTT.

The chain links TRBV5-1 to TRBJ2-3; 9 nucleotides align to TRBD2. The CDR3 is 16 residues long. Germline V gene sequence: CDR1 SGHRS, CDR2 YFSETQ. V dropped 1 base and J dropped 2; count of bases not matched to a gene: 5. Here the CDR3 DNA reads TGCGCCAGCAGCTTGTCCAGCGGGGGGTACACAGATACGCAGTATTTT. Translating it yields CASSLSSGGYTDTQYF. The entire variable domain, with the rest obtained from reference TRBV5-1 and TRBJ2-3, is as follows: KAGVTQTPRYLIKTRGQQVTLSCSPISGHRSVSWYQQTPGQGLQFLFEYFSETQRNKGNFPGRFSGRQFSNSRSEMNVSTLELGDSALYLCASSLSSGGYTDTQYFGPGTRLTVL.

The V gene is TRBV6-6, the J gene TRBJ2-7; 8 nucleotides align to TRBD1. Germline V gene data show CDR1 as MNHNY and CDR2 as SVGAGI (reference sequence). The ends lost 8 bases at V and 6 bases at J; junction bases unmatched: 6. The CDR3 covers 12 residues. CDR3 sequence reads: CASSVRGPEQYF. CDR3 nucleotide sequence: TGTGCCAGCTCAGTCAGGGGGCCCGAGCAGTACTTC.

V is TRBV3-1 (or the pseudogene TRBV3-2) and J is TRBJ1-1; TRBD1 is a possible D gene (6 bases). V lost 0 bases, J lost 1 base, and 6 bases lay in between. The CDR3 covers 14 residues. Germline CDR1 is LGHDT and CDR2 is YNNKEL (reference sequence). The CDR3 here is CASSQEGANTEAFF. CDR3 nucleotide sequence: TGTGCCAGCAGCCAAGAGGGGGCGAACACTGAAGCTTTCTTT.

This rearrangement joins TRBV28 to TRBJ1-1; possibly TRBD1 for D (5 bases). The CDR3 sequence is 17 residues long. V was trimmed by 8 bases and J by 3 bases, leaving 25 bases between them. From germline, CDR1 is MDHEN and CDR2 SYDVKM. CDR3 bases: TGTGCCAGCTACCTAGCGGGAGGGGTGGTATCGGACACTGAAGCTTTCTTT. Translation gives CASYLAGGVVSDTEAFF.

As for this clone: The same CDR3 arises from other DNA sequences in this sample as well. In nucleotides, the CDR3 is TGCGCCAGCAGTGAGGGCGGCTCCTACGAGCAGTACTTC. Protein sequence: CASSEGGSYEQYF. This chain links TRBV10-1 with TRBJ2-7; D is undetermined. Germline V gene data show CDR1 as WNHNN and CDR2 as SYGVQD (reference sequence). The germline V and J ends were trimmed by 2 bases and 0 bases, with 5 bases remaining between them. The CDR3 runs to 13 residues.

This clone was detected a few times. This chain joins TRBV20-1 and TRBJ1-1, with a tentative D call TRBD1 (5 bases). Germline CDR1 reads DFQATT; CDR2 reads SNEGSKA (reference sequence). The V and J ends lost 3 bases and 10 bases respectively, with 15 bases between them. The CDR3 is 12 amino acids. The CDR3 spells CSASPPGKAAFF. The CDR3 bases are TGCAGTGCTAGTCCCCCAGGGAAGGCAGCTTTCTTT.

In DNA, the CDR3 is TGTGCCAGTCAGACTAGCGGGGCGTTGTACGTCTCCTACAATGAGCAGTTCTTC. The encoded protein is CASQTSGALYVSYNEQFF. The gene calls are TRBV19 and TRBJ2-1, with 11 bases that match TRBD2. Germline loops: CDR1 LNHDA, CDR2 SQIVND (reference sequence). The CDR3 has 18 amino acids. V lost 8 bases, J lost 0 bases, and 12 bases stayed unmatched.

This chain's CDR3 is CSARDGRAQYF. As DNA, the CDR3 is TGCAGTGCTAGAGACGGGAGGGCCCAGTACTTC. The rearrangement uses TRBV20-1 and TRBJ2-5, with 8 positions matching TRBD2. CDR1 and CDR2 from the germline V gene are DFQATT and SNEGSKA (reference sequence). The V and J ends lost 0 bases and 9 bases, in that order; junction bases with no gene match: 0. CDR3 length: 11 residues.

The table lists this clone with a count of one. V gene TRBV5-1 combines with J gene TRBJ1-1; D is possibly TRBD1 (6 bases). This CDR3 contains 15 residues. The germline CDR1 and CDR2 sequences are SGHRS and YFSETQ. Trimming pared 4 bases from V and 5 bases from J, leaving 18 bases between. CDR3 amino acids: CASSTSGGLPTEAFF. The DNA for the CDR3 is TGCGCCAGCAGCACATCGGGGGGCTTGCCAACTGAAGCTTTCTTT.

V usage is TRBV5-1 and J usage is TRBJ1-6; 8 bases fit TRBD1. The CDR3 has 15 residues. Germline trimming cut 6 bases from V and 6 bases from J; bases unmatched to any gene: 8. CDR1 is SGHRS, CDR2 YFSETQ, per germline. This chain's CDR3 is CASTQSGGPNSPLHF. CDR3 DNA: TGCGCCAGCACCCAATCAGGGGGCCCTAATTCACCCCTCCACTTT.

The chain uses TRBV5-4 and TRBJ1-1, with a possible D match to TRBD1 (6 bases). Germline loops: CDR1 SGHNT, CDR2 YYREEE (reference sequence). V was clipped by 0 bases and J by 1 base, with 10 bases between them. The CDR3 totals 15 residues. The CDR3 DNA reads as TGTGCCAGCAGCTTGGGGGACATTGGGAACACTGAAGCTTTCTTT. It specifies CASSLGDIGNTEAFF.

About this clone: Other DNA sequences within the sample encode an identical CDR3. Here the CDR3 DNA reads TGTGCCAGCAGCCAAGTCGCCAGTGGCTACACCTTC. Translating it yields CASSQVASGYTF. This chain connects TRBV3-1 (or the pseudogene TRBV3-2) to TRBJ1-2; D not certain. CDR3 length equals 12 residues. Trimming took 1 base from V and 7 from J, leaving 7 bases between them. Germline V gene sequence: CDR1 LGHDT, CDR2 YNNKEL (reference sequence).

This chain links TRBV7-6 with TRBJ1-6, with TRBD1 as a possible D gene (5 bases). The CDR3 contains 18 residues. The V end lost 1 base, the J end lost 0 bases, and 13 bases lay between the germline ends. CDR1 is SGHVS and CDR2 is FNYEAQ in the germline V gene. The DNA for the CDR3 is TGTGCCAGCAGCTTAGAAGACAGCCTTTTCTCCTATAATTCACCCCTCCACTTT. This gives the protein CASSLEDSLFSYNSPLHF.

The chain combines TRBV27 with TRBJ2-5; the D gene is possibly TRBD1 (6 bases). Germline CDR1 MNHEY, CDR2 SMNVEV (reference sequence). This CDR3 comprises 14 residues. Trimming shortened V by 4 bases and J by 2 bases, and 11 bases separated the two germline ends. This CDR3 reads CASSSQGLQETQYF. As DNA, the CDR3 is TGTGCCAGCAGTTCACAGGGCCTTCAAGAGACCCAGTACTTC.

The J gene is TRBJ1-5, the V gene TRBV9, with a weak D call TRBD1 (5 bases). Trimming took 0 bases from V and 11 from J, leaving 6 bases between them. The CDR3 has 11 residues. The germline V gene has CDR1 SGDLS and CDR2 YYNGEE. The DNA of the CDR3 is TGTGCCAGCAGCGTAGCGGGGGCCCAGCATTTT. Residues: CASSVAGAQHF.

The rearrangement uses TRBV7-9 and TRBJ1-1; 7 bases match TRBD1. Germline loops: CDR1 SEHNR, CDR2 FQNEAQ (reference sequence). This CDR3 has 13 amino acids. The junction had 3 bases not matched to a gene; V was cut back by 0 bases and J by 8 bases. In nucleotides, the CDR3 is TGTGCCAGCAGCTTAGCTGGCAGGGGGGAAGCTTTCTTT. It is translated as CASSLAGRGEAFF.

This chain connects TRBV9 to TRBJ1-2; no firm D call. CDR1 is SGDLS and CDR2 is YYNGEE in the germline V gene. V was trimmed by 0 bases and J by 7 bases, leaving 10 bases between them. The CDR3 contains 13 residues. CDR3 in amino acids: CASSVGGKAGYTF. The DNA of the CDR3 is TGTGCCAGCAGCGTAGGAGGGAAGGCTGGCTACACCTTC. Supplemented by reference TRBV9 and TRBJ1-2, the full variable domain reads DSGVTQTPKHLITATGQRVTLRCSPRSGDLSVYWYQQSLDQGLQFLIQYYNGEERAKGNILERFSAQQFPDLHSELNLSSLELGDSALYFCASSVGGKAGYTFGSGTRLTVV.

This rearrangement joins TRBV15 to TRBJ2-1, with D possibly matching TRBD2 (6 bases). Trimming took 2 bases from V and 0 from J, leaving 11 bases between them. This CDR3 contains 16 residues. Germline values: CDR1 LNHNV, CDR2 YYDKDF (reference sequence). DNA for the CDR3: TGTGCCACCAGCAGACCAAGGAGGGGCTCCTACAATGAGCAGTTCTTC. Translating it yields CATSRPRRGSYNEQFF.

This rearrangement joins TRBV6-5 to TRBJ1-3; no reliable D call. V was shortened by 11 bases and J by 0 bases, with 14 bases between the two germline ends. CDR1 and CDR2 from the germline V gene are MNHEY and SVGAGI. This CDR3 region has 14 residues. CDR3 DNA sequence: TGTGCCGGGAGGCAGTCGAGCTCTGGAAACACCATATATTTT. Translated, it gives CAGRQSSSGNTIYF.

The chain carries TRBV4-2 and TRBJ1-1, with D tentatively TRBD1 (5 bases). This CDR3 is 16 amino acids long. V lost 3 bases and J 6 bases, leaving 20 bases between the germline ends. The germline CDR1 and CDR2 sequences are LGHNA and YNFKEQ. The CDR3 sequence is CASSHATGVASPEAFF. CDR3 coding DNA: TGTGCCAGCAGCCATGCTACGGGGGTGGCCAGCCCTGAAGCTTTCTTT.

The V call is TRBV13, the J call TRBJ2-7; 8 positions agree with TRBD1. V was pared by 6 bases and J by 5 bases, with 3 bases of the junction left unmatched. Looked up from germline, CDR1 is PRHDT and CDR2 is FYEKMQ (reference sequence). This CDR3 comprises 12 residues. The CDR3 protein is CASRSTGDEQYF. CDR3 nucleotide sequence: TGTGCCAGCAGGTCGACAGGGGACGAGCAGTACTTC.

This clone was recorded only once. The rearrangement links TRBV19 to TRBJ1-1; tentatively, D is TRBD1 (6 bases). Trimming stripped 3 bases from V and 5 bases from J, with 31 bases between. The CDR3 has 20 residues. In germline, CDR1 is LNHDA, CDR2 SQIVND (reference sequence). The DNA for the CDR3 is TGTGCCAGTAGTATTCGGGGGGCTTGGGTGCGGGGTAAAACGAGGACTGAAGCTTTCTTT. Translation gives CASSIRGAWVRGKTRTEAFF.

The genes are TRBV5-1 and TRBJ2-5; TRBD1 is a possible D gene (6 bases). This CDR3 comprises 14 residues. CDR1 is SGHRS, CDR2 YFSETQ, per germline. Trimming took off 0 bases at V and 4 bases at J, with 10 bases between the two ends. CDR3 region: CASSLAIGGETQYF. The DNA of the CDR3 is TGCGCCAGCAGCTTGGCGATAGGGGGAGAGACCCAGTACTTC.

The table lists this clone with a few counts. CDR3 sequence reads: CASSLGPPGTGAYEQYF. The CDR3 nucleotides read TGTGCCAGCAGTTTAGGGCCCCCCGGGACAGGGGCCTACGAGCAGTACTTC. The chain has TRBV27 and TRBJ2-7; 10 bases are a match to TRBD1. CDR3 size: 17 residues. The germline V gene has CDR1 MNHEY and CDR2 SMNVEV (reference sequence). Trimming took 2 bases from V and 2 from J; bases not matched to a gene: 9.